This TCR beta chain was obtained from a study of blood T cell repertoires in COVID-19 (TCRdb year 2020). Study-wide context: Collaborator samples came from the United States, Italy and Spain and covered acute and convalescent phases of COVID-19. The material from the prospective study consisted of cDNA or gDNA derived from T cells, B-cell-depleted T cells, or PBMCs. Subjects who had been exposed to COVID-19, were actively infected with it, or had recovered from it provided the deeply sampled blood TCRbeta repertoires that made up the dataset. The repertoires were released in a freely available public database meant as a resource for research on the immune response to SARS-CoV-2. Samples came from the ongoing ImmuneRACE study (first 160 participants) plus 1,254 subjects from 6 global collaborators. Sample metadata almost always included a de-identified subject ID, COVID-19 status, age in years and sex. Where available, HLA class I and class II types were obtained from metadata supplied by the sample provider rather than from assay-based typing.

Broad study findings and their caveats: How much clinical and demographic metadata was included differed by source and by participant, and the metadata was provided uncurated.

The trim is 5 bases for V and 2 bases for J, with a gap of 15 bases between the germline ends. Sequences SEHNR (CDR1) and FQNEAQ (CDR2) are obtained from the germline V gene (reference sequence). The CDR3 has 15 amino acids, counting the end cysteine and phenylalanine. Only the CDR3 region is kept as DNA, spanning 45 bases read in frame from base 1. In Seattle, one collaborating source enrolled patients while the infection was active and tracked those patients longitudinally over the course of disease. Each collaborating institution followed its own protocols to collect whole blood in K2EDTA tubes. For TCRbeta analysis, collaborator samples were shipped as frozen whole blood, as isolated PBMCs, or as DNA extracted from either sample type. TCRbeta CDR3 regions were amplified from genomic DNA using the immunoSEQ Assay, a bias-controlled multiplex PCR. From the authors' description of their analysis: Nucleated cell counts per sample were estimated from amplification of reference gene primers within the assay. To quantify the absolute abundance of each unique TCRbeta CDR3 rearrangement, sequence reads were collapsed and filtered. For each sample, productive Simpson clonality was calculated as the square root of Simpson's diversity index across productive rearrangements. Held by TCRdb, this immuneACCESS table contains in-frame sequences only and omits some clones. Under half of the omission traces to an unresolved V gene where checked; the cause of the rest is unknown. The D gene and trimming were derived from the DNA, and the V and J assignments and clone size from that table. Present in this sample are 50,000 to 65,000 clones, around 82% of which were seen just once. The ten most abundant clones make up 16% of the sample.

As concerns this clone: Its antigen is unknown. The sample holds no much larger clone one base away, and base qualities are not on file.

This TCR derives from a man in his 60s with COVID-19, enrolled during active disease. The chain couples TRBV7-9 to TRBJ1-2; TRBD1 might be the D gene, on 5 matching bases. Source material: peripheral blood. The CDR3 has the sequence CASSPGDSRNYGYTF. The DNA sequence is given as TGTGCCAGCAGCCCCGGGGACTCCCGGAACTATGGCTACACCTTC.